This T cell receptor beta chain is from a study of cytomegalovirus exposure and HLA in healthy donors. Trimming shortened V by 7 bases and J by 2 bases, and 17 bases separated the two germline ends. Germline V CDR1 and CDR2: MDHEN, SYDVKM. CDR3 size: 15 residues. PCR primers comprised 60 Vbeta and 13 Jbeta primers. Produced via immunoSEQ multiplex PCR; TCRdb's table is partial and in-frame only. The sample lists under 140,000 clones; about 73% were seen once. Specimen: PBMCs. This TCR came from a woman between 25 and 40 years old in good health and CMV-seronegative. The rearrangement links TRBV28 to TRBJ2-5; D is possibly TRBD1 (6 bases). CDR3 sequence reads: CASTHPQGYQETQYF. In DNA, the CDR3 is TGTGCCAGCACCCACCCCCAGGGGTATCAAGAGACCCAGTACTTC.